This TCR beta chain is drawn from a study of cytomegalovirus exposure and HLA in healthy donors. General study results and limits: Across donors, most TCRs were seen rarely, yet some public ones were widespread.

Looked up from germline, CDR1 is MGHRA and CDR2 is YSYEKL. The CDR3 spans 14 residues. Trimming removed 3 bases at V and 2 bases at J, with 11 bases between. 60 Vbeta and 13 Jbeta primers were used in PCR. The data were produced by immunoSEQ multiplex PCR, yet TCRdb's version contains in-frame clones alone and is incomplete. The table lists roughly 130,000 clones, roughly 80% of them singletons, with over 1% in the top ten. As regards this clone: Its antigen is currently unknown.

The clonotype originates from a boy younger than 18 in good health and CMV-seronegative. Input material: PBMCs. The chain carries TRBV4-1 and TRBJ2-7; D might be TRBD2 (6 bases). The CDR3 DNA reads as TGCGCCAGCAGCCAGCGGGGTGCGACCTACGAGCAGTACTTC. Translating it yields CASSQRGATYEQYF.